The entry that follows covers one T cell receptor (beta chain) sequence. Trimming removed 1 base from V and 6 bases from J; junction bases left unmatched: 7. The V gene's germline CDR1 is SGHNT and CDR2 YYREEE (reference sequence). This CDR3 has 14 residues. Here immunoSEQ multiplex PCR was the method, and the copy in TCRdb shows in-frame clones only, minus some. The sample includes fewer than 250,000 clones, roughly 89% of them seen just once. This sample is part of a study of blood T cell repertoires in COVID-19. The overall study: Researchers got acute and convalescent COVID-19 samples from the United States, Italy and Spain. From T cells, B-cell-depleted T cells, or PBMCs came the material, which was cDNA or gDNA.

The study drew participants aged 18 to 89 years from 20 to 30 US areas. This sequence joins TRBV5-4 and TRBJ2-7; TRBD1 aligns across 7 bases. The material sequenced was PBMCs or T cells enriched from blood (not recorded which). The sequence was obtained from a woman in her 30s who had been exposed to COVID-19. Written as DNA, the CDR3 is TGTGCCAGCAGCTTGAGGCAGGGGGTGGGCGAGCAGTACTTC. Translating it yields CASSLRQGVGEQYF.